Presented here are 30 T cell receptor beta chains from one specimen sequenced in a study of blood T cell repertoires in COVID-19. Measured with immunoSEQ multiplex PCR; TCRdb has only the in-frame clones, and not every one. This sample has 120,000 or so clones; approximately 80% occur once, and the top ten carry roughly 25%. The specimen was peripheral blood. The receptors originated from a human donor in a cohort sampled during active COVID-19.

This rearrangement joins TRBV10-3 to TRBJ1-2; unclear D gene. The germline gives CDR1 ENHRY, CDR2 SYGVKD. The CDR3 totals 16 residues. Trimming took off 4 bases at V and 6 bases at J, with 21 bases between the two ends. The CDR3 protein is CAISASRNGLGDGYTF. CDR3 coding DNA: TGTGCCATCAGTGCCTCCCGCAACGGACTTGGGGATGGCTACACCTTC.

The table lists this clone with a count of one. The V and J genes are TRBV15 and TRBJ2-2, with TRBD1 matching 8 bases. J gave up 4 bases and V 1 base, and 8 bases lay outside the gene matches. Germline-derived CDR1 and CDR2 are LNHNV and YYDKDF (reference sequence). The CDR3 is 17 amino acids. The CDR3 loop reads CATSRAGDRRATGELFF. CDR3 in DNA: TGTGCCACCAGCAGAGCCGGGGACAGGCGGGCCACCGGGGAGCTGTTTTTT.

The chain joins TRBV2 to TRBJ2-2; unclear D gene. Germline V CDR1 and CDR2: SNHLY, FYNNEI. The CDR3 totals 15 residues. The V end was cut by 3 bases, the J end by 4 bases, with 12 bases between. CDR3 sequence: CASSDSESVTGELFF. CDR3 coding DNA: TGTGCCAGCAGTGATTCAGAAAGTGTCACCGGGGAGCTGTTTTTT.

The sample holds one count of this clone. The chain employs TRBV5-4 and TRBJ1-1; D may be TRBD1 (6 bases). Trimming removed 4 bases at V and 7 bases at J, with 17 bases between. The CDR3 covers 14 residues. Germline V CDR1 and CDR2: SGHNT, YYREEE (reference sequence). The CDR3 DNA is TGTGCCAGCAGCCCGGCCAGGGGCGCGGGTGAAGCTTTCTTT. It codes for CASSPARGAGEAFF.

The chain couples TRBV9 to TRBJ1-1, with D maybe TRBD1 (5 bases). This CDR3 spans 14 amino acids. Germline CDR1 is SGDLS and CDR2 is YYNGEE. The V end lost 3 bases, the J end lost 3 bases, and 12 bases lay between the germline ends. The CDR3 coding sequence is TGTGCCAGCAGCGGCGGGACCCTGGACACTGAAGCTTTCTTT. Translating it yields CASSGGTLDTEAFF.

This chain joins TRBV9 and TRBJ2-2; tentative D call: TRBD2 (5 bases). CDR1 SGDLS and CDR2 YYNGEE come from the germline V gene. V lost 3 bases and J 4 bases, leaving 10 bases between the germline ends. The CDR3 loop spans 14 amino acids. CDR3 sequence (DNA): TGTGCCAGCAGCGCTGGACTCCCCACCGGGGAGCTGTTTTTT. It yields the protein CASSAGLPTGELFF.

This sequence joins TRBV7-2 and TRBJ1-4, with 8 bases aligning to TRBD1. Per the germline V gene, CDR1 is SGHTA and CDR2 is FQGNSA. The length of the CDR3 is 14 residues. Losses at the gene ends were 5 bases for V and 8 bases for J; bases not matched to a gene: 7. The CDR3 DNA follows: TGTGCCAGCAGCGCAGGGGGCACGTTGGAAAAACTGTTTTTT. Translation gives CASSAGGTLEKLFF.

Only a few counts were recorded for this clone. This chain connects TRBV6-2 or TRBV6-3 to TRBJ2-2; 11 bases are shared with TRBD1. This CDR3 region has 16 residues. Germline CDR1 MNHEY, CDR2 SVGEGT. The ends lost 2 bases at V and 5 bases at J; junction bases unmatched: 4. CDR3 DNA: TGTGCCAGCAGTTACGGGGACAGGGGGAATACCGGGGAGCTGTTTTTT. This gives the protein CASSYGDRGNTGELFF.

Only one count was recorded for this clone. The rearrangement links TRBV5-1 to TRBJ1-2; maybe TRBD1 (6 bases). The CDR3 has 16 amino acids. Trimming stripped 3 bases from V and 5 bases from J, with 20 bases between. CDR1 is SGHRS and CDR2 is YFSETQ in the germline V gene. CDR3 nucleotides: TGCGCCAGCAGCTCGCGCATCTCTCAGGGGTTATATGGCTACACCTTC. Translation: CASSSRISQGLYGYTF.

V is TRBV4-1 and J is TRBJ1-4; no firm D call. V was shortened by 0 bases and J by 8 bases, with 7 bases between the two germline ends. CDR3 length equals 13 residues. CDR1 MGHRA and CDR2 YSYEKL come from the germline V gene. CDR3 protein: CASSQEWSEKLFF. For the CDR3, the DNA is TGCGCCAGCAGCCAAGAATGGAGCGAAAAACTGTTTTTT.

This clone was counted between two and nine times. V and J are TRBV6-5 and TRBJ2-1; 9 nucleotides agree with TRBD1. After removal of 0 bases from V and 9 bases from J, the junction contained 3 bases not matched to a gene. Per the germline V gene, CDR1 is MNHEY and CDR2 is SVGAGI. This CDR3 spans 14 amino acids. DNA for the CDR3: TGTGCCAGCAGTTACTCGGACAGGGGAGTTGAGCAGTTCTTC. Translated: CASSYSDRGVEQFF.

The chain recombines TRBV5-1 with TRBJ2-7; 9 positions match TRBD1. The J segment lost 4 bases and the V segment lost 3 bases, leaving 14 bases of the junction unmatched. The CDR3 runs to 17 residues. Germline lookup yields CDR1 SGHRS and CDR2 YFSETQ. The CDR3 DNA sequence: TGCGCCAGCAGCTGGGGTAGCTCGGGACAGGGTTCTTACGAGCAGTACTTC. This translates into CASSWGSSGQGSYEQYF.

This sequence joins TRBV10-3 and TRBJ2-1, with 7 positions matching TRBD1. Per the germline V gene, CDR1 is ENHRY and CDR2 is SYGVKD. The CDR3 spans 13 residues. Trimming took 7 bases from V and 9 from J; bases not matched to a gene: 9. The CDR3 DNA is TGTGCCATCAACCCAGACAGGGACGCTGAGCAGTTCTTC. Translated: CAINPDRDAEQFF.

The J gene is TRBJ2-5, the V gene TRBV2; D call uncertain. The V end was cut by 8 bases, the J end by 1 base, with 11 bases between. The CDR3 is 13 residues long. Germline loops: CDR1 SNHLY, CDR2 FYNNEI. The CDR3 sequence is CASYRVIQETQYF. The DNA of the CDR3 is TGTGCCAGCTACCGGGTCATCCAAGAGACCCAGTACTTC. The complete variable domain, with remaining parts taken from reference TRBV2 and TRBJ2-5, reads EPEVTQTPSHQVTQMGQEVILRCVPISNHLYFYWYRQILGQKVEFLVSFYNNEISEKSEIFDDQFSVERPDGSNFTLKIRSTKLEDSAMYFCASYRVIQETQYFGPGTRLLVL.

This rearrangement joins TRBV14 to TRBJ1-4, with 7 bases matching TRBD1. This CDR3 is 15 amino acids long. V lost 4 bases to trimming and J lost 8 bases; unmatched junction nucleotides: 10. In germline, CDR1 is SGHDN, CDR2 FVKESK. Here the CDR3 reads CASSPLTGKLEKLFF. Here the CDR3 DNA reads TGTGCCAGCAGCCCACTGACAGGGAAATTAGAAAAACTGTTTTTT. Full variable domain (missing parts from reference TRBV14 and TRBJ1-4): EAGVTQFPSHSVIEKGQTVTLRCDPISGHDNLYWYRRVMGKEIKFLLHFVKESKQDESGMPNNRFLAERTGGTYSTLKVQPAELEDSGVYFCASSPLTGKLEKLFFGSGTQLSVL.

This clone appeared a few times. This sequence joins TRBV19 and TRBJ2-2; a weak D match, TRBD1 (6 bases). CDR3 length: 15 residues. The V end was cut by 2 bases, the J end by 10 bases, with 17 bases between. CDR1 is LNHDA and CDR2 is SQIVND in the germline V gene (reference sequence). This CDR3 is CASSIYSGGAEELFF. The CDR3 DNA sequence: TGTGCCAGTAGTATATATTCTGGGGGCGCGGAGGAGCTGTTTTTT.

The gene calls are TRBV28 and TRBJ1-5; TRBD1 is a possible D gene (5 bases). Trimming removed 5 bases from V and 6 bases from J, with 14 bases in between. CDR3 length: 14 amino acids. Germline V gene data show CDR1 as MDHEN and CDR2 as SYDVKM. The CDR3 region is CASSDVTDFQPQHF. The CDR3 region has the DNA TGTGCCAGCAGTGATGTGACAGACTTTCAGCCCCAGCATTTT.

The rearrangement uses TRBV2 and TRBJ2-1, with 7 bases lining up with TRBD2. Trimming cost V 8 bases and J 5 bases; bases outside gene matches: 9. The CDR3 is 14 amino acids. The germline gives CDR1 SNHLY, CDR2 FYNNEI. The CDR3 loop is CASLPGRGDNEQFF. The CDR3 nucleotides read TGTGCCAGCCTTCCGGGGAGGGGTGACAATGAGCAGTTCTTC.

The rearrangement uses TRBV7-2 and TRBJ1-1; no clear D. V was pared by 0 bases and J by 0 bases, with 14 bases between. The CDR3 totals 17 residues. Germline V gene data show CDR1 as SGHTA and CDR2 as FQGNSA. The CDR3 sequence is CASSLAVYRVMNTEAFF. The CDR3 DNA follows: TGTGCCAGCAGCTTAGCGGTTTATCGGGTAATGAACACTGAAGCTTTCTTT. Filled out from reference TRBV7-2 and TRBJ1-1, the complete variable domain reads GAGVSQSPSNKVTEKGKDVELRCDPISGHTALYWYRQSLGQGLEFLIYFQGNSAPDKSGLPSDRFSAERTGGSVSTLTIQRTQQEDSAVYLCASSLAVYRVMNTEAFFGQGTRLTVV.

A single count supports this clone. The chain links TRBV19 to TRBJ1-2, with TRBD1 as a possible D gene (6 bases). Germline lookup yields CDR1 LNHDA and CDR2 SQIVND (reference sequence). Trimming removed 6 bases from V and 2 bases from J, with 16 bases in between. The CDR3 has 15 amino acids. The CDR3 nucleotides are TGTGCCAGTAGGGATACAGGGTTATCCAACTATGGCTACACCTTC. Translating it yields CASRDTGLSNYGYTF.

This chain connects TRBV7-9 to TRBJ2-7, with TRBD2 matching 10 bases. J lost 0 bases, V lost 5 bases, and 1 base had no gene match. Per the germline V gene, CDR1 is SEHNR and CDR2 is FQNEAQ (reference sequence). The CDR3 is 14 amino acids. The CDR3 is CASSRTSGSYEQYF. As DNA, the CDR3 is TGTGCCAGCAGCCGGACTAGCGGCTCCTACGAGCAGTACTTC.

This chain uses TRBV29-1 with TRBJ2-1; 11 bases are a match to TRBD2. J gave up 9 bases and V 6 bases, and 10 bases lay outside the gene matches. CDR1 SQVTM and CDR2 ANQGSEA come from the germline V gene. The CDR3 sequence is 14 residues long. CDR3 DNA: TGCAGCGTGAGAATAGCGGGGGGGAGAGGTGAGCAGTTCTTC. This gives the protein CSVRIAGGRGEQFF.

The CDR3 protein is CASSQVPPPGELFF. For the CDR3, the DNA is TGTGCCAGCAGCCAAGTCCCTCCCCCCGGGGAGCTGTTTTTT. The chain employs TRBV14 and TRBJ2-2, with no clear D. Looked up from germline, CDR1 is SGHDN and CDR2 is FVKESK. V lost 1 base and J lost 6, with 9 bases in between. This CDR3 is built from 14 residues.

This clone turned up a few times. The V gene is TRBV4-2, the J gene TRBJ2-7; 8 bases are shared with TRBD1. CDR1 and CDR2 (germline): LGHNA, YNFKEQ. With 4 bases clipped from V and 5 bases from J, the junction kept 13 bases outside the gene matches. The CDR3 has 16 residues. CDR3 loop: CASSPLGQAGGNEQYF. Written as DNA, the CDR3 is TGTGCCAGCAGCCCCCTTGGGCAAGCAGGGGGCAACGAGCAGTACTTC.

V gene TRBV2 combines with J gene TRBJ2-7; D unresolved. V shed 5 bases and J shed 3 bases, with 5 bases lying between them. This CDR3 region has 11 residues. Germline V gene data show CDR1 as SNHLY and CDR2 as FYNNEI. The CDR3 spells CASSQYYEQYF. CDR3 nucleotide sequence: TGTGCCAGCAGTCAGTACTACGAGCAGTACTTC.

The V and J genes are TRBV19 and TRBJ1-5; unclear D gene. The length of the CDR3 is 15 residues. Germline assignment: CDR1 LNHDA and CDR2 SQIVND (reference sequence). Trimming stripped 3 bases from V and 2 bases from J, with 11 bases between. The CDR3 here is CASSIRGWGNQPQHF. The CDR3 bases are TGTGCCAGTAGTATTCGGGGATGGGGCAATCAGCCCCAGCATTTT.

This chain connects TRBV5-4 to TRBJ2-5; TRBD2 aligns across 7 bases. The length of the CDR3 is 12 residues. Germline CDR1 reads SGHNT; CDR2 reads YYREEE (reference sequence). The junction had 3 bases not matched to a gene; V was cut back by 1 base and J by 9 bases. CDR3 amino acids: CASSLRGGPQYF. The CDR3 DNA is TGTGCCAGCAGCTTGAGGGGAGGGCCCCAGTACTTC.

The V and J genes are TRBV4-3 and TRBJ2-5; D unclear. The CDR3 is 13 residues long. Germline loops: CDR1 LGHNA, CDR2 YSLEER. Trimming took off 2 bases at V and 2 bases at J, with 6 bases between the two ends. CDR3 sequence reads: CASSQNSQETQYF. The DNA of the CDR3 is TGCGCCAGCAGCCAAAACTCTCAAGAGACCCAGTACTTC.

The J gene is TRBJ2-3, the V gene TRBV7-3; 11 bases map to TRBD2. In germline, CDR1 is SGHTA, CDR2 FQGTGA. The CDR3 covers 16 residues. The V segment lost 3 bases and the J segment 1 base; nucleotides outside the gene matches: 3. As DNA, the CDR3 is TGTGCCAGCAGCTTCTCACTAGCGGGGGGCACAGATACGCAGTATTTT. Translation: CASSFSLAGGTDTQYF.

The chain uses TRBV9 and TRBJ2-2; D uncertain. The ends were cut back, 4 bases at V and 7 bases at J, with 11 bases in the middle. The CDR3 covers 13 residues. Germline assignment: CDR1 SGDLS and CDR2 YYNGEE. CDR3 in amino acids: CASSQWAGGELFF. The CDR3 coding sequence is TGTGCCAGCAGCCAGTGGGCCGGCGGGGAGCTGTTTTTT.